The source of this TCR beta chain is a study of OX40 agonist ivuxolimab in advanced cancers. Study background: An agonistic human IgG2 monoclonal antibody against OX40 (CD134) was given. Study-wide results and limits: Both CD4+ and CD8+ T cell populations in blood had undergone clonal expansion by week 6 at 0.1 to 3.0 mg/kg. Low normalized T-cell clonal expansion was also seen in some nonresponders.

Sequenced by immunoSEQ multiplex PCR; TCRdb stores in-frame clones only, minus some. The sample has 100,000 or so clones, approximately 95% seen once. Trimming left V 10 bases short and J 5 bases short, with 21 bases between. CDR1 and CDR2 from the germline V gene are SGHAT and FQNNGV. The CDR3 extends over 14 amino acids. As to this clone: Antigen specificity is unknown.

This chain joins TRBV11-2 and TRBJ2-7; possible D gene TRBD1, 5 bases. The sequences come from CD4+ or CD8+ T cells sorted from blood, collected in a trial of the OX40 agonist ivuxolimab. The sequence derives from an adult with an advanced solid tumor such as melanoma, head and neck, liver or kidney cancer. DNA for the CDR3: TGTGCCACCCTACTCGACAGACCTCCCCACGAGCAGTACTTC. Protein sequence: CATLLDRPPHEQYF.